Presented here are 10 T cell receptor beta chains from one specimen sequenced in a study of cytomegalovirus exposure and HLA in healthy donors. The PCR made use of 60 Vbeta and 13 Jbeta primers. TCRdb's copy holds only in-frame clones and misses some; the assay was immunoSEQ multiplex PCR. The data hold some 84,000 clones, with 78% observed a single time. Source material: PBMCs. The receptor source for this set is a male donor in good health and CMV-seropositive.

A word on this clone: The same CDR3 is also encoded by other DNA sequences in this sample. The V and J genes are TRBV7-9 and TRBJ1-1; no firm D call. V was clipped by 7 bases and J by 1 base, with 16 bases between them. The CDR3 length is 15 residues. The V gene's germline CDR1 is SEHNR and CDR2 FQNEAQ (reference sequence). The CDR3 DNA reads as TGTGCCAGCATCCGATCCTATGACACGAACACTGAAGCTTTCTTT. Its protein product is CASIRSYDTNTEAFF. Variable domain in full (rest from reference TRBV7-9 and TRBJ1-1): DTGVSQNPRHKITKRGQNVTFRCDPISEHNRLYWYRQTLGQGPEFLTYFQNEAQLEKSRLLSDRFSAERPKGSFSTLEIQRTEQGDSAMYLCASIRSYDTNTEAFFGQGTRLTVV.

The V and J genes are TRBV30 and TRBJ2-5; 7 nucleotides match TRBD2. V shed 2 bases, J shed 1 base, and the junction held 7 bases outside the gene matches. The CDR3 is 15 amino acids. CDR1 is GTSNPN, CDR2 SVGIG, per germline (reference sequence). The CDR3 sequence is CAWSLTSPGQETQYF. The CDR3 DNA follows: TGTGCCTGGAGTCTGACTAGCCCAGGCCAAGAGACCCAGTACTTC.

The chain joins TRBV10-3 to TRBJ1-2, with 10 nucleotides matching TRBD1. J lost 3 bases, V lost 10 bases, and 8 bases had no gene match. Germline CDR1 reads ENHRY; CDR2 reads SYGVKD. The CDR3 covers 14 residues. The CDR3 bases are TGTGCCAGCAGCCCGGGACAGGGGTACTATGGCTACACCTTC. Encoded protein: CASSPGQGYYGYTF.

The rearrangement links TRBV10-3 to TRBJ2-7, with 10 bases fitting TRBD2. CDR1 and CDR2 from the germline V gene are ENHRY and SYGVKD. The J segment lost 3 bases and the V segment lost 0 bases, leaving 5 bases of the junction unmatched. The CDR3 runs to 16 residues. For the CDR3, the DNA is TGTGCCATCAGTGAGTCTGAACTAGCGGGATACTACGAGCAGTACTTC. The encoded protein is CAISESELAGYYEQYF.

Only a few counts were recorded for this clone. V gene TRBV10-3 combines with J gene TRBJ1-1; D remains ambiguous. Trimming cost V 7 bases and J 1 base, with 16 bases left between them. CDR3 size: 15 residues. Germline V gene data show CDR1 as ENHRY and CDR2 as SYGVKD. The CDR3 here is CAITPNSGPNTEAFF. CDR3 coding DNA: TGTGCCATCACCCCCAACTCAGGTCCGAACACTGAAGCTTTCTTT.

V and J are TRBV7-2 and TRBJ2-1; 8 positions agree with TRBD1. V dropped 5 bases and J dropped 5; count of bases not matched to a gene: 8. Germline values: CDR1 SGHTA, CDR2 FQGNSA. The CDR3 consists of 15 residues. CDR3 loop: CASSTRTGTDNEQFF. CDR3 nucleotide sequence: TGTGCCAGCAGCACACGGACAGGGACGGACAATGAGCAGTTCTTC.

V usage is TRBV19 and J usage is TRBJ1-2; TRBD1 matches at 9 bases. Germline V lookup: CDR1 LNHDA, CDR2 SQIVND (reference sequence). With 9 bases clipped from V and 5 bases from J, the junction kept 7 bases outside the gene matches. The CDR3 contains 13 residues. The CDR3 is CASGQGKNYGYTF. The CDR3 DNA is TGTGCCAGCGGACAGGGGAAGAATTATGGCTACACCTTC. The full variable domain, in which reference TRBV19 and TRBJ1-2 provide the parts outside the CDR3, is DGGITQSPKYLFRKEGQNVTLSCEQNLNHDAMYWYRQDPGQGLRLIYYSQIVNDFQKGDIAEGYSVSREKKESFPLTVTSAQKNPTAFYLCASGQGKNYGYTFGSGTRLTVV.

The chain has TRBV19 and TRBJ2-7; 13 bases fit TRBD2. The CDR3 is 16 residues long. The junction had 7 bases not matched to a gene; V was cut back by 3 bases and J by 5 bases. CDR1 and CDR2 from the germline V gene are LNHDA and SQIVND (reference sequence). CDR3 bases: TGTGCCAGTAGTATCTTTCGGACTAGCGGGAGCGACGAGCAGTACTTC. Translation: CASSIFRTSGSDEQYF.

The rearrangement joins TRBV19 to TRBJ1-2; D is perhaps TRBD1 (5 bases). V was trimmed by 2 bases and J by 8 bases, leaving 24 bases between them. CDR3 length equals 17 residues. Germline V CDR1 and CDR2: LNHDA, SQIVND (reference sequence). This chain's CDR3 is CASSIRGGWDGGQGYTF. The DNA of the CDR3 is TGTGCCAGTAGTATACGGGGGGGTTGGGACGGCGGTCAAGGCTACACCTTC.

About this clone: Sequence at one end of the junction differs from germline and may be a read error. The rearrangement joins TRBV4-1 to TRBJ1-2; 11 bases map to TRBD1. The CDR3 is 16 amino acids. Germline V gene data show CDR1 as MGHRA and CDR2 as YSYEKL. CDR3 sequence reads: CASSQDRTGGRHGSTF. Written as DNA, the CDR3 is TGCGCCAGCAGCCAAGATAGGACAGGGGGCCGTCATGGCTCCACCTTC.